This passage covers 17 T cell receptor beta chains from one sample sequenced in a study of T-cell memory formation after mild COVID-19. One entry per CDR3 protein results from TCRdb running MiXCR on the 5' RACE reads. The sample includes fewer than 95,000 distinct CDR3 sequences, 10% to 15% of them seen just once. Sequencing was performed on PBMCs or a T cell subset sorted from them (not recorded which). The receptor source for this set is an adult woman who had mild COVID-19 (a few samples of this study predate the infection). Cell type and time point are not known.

DNA for the CDR3: TGCGCCAGCAACTTAGGCTACGAGCAGTACTTC. It specifies CASNLGYEQYF. The V and J genes are TRBV5-1 and TRBJ2-7; D remains unclear. Trimming removed 6 bases at V and 3 bases at J, with 7 bases between. The CDR3 spans 11 residues. Germline CDR1 is SGHRS and CDR2 is YFSETQ.

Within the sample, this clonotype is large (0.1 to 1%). CDR3 nucleotide sequence: TGCAGTGCTAGAGAGGCAGGTGGCAGGCTAGGGGAGCTGTTTTTT. Residues: CSAREAGGRLGELFF. This chain joins TRBV20-1 and TRBJ2-2; D unresolved. V lost 0 bases and J 8 bases, leaving 16 bases between the germline ends. Germline V gives CDR1 DFQATT, CDR2 SNEGSKA (reference sequence). The CDR3 runs 15 residues.

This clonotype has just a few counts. Here the CDR3 DNA reads TGTGCCAGCAGTTATCTAGCGGGCCCTATAGACGGTTCCTACGAGCAGTACTTC. Protein: CASSYLAGPIDGSYEQYF. The genes are TRBV27 and TRBJ2-7; 8 bases line up with TRBD2. The CDR3 spans 18 residues. The germline gives CDR1 MNHEY, CDR2 SMNVEV (reference sequence). V lost 4 bases to trimming and J lost 1 base; unmatched junction nucleotides: 15.

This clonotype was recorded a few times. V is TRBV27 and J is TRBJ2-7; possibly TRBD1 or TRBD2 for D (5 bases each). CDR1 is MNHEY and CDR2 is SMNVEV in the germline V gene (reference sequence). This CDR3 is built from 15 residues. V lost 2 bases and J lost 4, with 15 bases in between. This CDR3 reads CASSLGGRGSYEQYF. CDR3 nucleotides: TGTGCCAGCAGTTTAGGGGGAAGAGGGTCTTACGAGCAGTACTTC.

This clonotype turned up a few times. CDR3 sequence reads: CASSLSGGYSGEQFF. CDR3 sequence (DNA): TGTGCCAGCAGCCTGAGCGGGGGCTACTCGGGTGAGCAGTTCTTC. This chain connects TRBV7-8 to TRBJ2-1, with 8 bases that match TRBD2. The CDR3 length is 15 residues. Germline V gives CDR1 SGHVS, CDR2 FQNEAQ. Trimming removed 5 bases from V and 9 bases from J; junction bases left unmatched: 12.

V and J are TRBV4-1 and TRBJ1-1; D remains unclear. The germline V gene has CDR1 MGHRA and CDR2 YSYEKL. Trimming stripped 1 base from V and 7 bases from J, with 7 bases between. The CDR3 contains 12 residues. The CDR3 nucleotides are TGCGCCAGCAGCCAAGTAGAAAATGAAGCTTTCTTT. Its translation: CASSQVENEAFF.

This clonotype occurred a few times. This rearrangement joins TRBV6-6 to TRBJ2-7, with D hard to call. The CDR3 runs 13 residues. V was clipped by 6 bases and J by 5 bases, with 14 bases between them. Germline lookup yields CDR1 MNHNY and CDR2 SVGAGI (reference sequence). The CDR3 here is CASSPSGFHEQYF. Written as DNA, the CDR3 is TGTGCCAGCAGCCCCTCAGGTTTCCACGAGCAGTACTTC.

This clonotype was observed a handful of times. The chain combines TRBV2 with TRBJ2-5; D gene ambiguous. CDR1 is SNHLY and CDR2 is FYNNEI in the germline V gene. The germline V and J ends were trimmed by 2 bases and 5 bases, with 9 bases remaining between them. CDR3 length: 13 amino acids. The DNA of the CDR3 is TGTGCCAGCAGTGAAAATCTGTTGGAGACCCAGTACTTC. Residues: CASSENLLETQYF.

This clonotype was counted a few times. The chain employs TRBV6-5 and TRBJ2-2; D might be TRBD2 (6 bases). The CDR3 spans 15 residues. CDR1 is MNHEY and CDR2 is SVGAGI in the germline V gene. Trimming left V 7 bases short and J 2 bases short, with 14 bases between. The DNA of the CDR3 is TGTGCCAGCACCGCCGGGACTGACAACACCGGGGAGCTGTTTTTT. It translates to CASTAGTDNTGELFF.

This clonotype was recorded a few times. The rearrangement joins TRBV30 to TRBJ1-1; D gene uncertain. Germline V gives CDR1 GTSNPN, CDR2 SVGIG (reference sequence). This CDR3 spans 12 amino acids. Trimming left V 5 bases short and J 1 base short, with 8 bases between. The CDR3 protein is CAWHSENTEAFF. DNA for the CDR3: TGTGCCTGGCATTCCGAGAACACTGAAGCTTTCTTT.

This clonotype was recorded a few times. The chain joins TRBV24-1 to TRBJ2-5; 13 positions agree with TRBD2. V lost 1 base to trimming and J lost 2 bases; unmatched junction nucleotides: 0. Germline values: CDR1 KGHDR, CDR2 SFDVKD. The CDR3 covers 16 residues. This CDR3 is CATSDLLAGGQETQYF. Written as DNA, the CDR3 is TGTGCCACCAGTGATTTACTAGCGGGGGGGCAAGAGACCCAGTACTTC.

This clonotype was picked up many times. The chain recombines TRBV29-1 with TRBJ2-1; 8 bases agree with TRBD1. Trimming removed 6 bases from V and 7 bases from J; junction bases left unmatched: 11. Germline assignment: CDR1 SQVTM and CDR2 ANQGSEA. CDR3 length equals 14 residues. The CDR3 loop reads CSVESIQGVNEQFF. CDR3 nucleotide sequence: TGCAGCGTCGAATCGATACAGGGGGTTAATGAGCAGTTCTTC.

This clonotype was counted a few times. CDR3 coding DNA: TGCAGTGCTAAGCTTAGCGGGAGTGACACCGGGGAGCTGTTTTTT. Translating it yields CSAKLSGSDTGELFF. The V gene is TRBV20-1, the J gene TRBJ2-2, with 9 nucleotides matching TRBD2. Germline V gene data show CDR1 as DFQATT and CDR2 as SNEGSKA (reference sequence). The CDR3 is 15 amino acids. The J segment lost 3 bases and the V segment lost 4 bases, leaving 6 bases of the junction unmatched.

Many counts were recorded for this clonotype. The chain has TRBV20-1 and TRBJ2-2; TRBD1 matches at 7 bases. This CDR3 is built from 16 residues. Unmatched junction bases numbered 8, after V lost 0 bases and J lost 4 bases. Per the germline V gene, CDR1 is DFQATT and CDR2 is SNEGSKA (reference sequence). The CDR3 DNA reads TGCAGTGCTAGAGAACCCTCCGGGACAGCCACCGGGGAGCTGTTTTTT. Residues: CSAREPSGTATGELFF.

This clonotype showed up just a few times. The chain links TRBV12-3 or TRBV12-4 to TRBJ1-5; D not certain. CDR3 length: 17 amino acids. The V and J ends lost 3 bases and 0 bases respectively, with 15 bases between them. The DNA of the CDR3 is TGTGCCAGCAGTTTCTGGGGTCCAGTCTATAGCAATCAGCCCCAGCATTTT. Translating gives CASSFWGPVYSNQPQHF.

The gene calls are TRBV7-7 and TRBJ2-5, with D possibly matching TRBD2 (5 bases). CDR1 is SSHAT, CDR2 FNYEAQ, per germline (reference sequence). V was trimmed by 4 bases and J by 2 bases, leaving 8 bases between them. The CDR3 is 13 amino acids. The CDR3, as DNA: TGTGCCAGCAGCTCCGGGGTACAAGAGACCCAGTACTTC. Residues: CASSSGVQETQYF.

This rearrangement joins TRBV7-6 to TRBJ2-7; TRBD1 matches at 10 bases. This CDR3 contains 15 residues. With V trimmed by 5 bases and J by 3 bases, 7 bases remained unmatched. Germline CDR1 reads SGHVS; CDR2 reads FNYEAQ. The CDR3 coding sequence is TGTGCCAGCAGCCTAGACAGGGGGCCCTTCTACGAGCAGTACTTC. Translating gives CASSLDRGPFYEQYF.